These T cell receptor beta chains were read from a single sample in a study of OX40 agonist ivuxolimab in advanced cancers. Assay: immunoSEQ multiplex PCR; the TCRdb copy retains only in-frame clones and omits some. In the table there are roughly 120,000 clones, less than 95% of which are singletons. The specimen was CD4+ or CD8+ T cells sorted from blood, collected in a trial of the OX40 agonist ivuxolimab. The origin of the receptors is an adult with an advanced solid tumor such as melanoma, head and neck, liver or kidney cancer. Each CDR3 is given with its conserved first and last residue. Each record gives: V gene, J gene, D gene, clone size, CDR3 length, CDR3 protein, CDR3 DNA. The D gene is left open where the match is weak. The size of a clone is reported for some rows only, either as once, few or many, or as a class for expanded clones.

TRBV4-3	TRBJ2-7	TRBD2	-	17	CASSQDHLAGARYEQYF	TGCGCCAGCAGCCAAGATCACCTAGCGGGAGCCCGCTACGAGCAGTACTTC
TRBV19	TRBJ2-7	TRBD1	once	14	CASSMDRDPGEQYF	TGTGCCAGTAGTATGGACAGGGATCCGGGGGAGCAGTACTTC
TRBV27	TRBJ2-7	-	-	15	CASSLTGLALDEQYF	TGTGCCAGCAGTTTGACGGGCCTCGCTCTCGACGAGCAGTACTTC
TRBV9	TRBJ2-2	TRBD1	-	16	CASSVFGQGGTGELFF	TGTGCCAGCAGCGTTTTTGGACAGGGTGGGACCGGGGAGCTGTTTTTT
TRBV15	TRBJ1-5	-	once	16	CATSRDIAVGYQPQHF	TGTGCCACCAGCAGAGATATTGCAGTTGGCTATCAGCCCCAGCATTTT
TRBV5-1	TRBJ1-4	-	-	13	CASSLEGGEKLFF	TGCGCCAGCAGTTTAGAGGGTGGTGAAAAACTGTTTTTT
TRBV7-2	TRBJ2-3	-	once	13	CASSLSRLDTQYF	TGTGCCAGCAGCTTAAGCAGGCTAGATACGCAGTATTTT
TRBV27	TRBJ2-6	-	-	14	CASSPVSGANVLTF	TGTGCCAGCTCACCCGTTTCTGGGGCCAACGTCCTGACTTTC
TRBV7-9	TRBJ1-2	TRBD1	-	14	CASSLGDSLYGYTF	TGTGCCAGCAGCTTAGGGGACAGCCTCTATGGCTACACCTTC
TRBV6-4	TRBJ2-3	TRBD1	-	15	CASSTGTGPTDTQYF	TGTGCCAGCAGTACCGGGACAGGGCCCACAGATACGCAGTATTTT
TRBV29-1	TRBJ2-4	-	-	12	CSVEYSKNIQYF	TGCAGCGTTGAATACTCCAAAAACATTCAGTACTTC
TRBV7-2	TRBJ2-7	-	-	14	CASGTVQGTYEQYF	TGTGCCAGCGGGACGGTCCAGGGCACCTACGAGCAGTACTTC
TRBV11-2	TRBJ2-7	-	-	15	CASSLGPRTAYEQYF	TGTGCCAGCAGCTTAGGCCCCCGGACAGCCTACGAGCAGTACTTC
TRBV6-1	TRBJ2-3	-	-	15	CASSETRLFTDTQYF	TGTGCCAGCAGTGAAACTAGGCTCTTCACAGATACGCAGTATTTT
TRBV9	TRBJ2-3	TRBD2	-	18	CASSPSPGTSSRTDTQYF	TGTGCCAGCAGCCCCAGTCCCGGGACTAGTAGTCGAACAGATACGCAGTATTTT
TRBV27	TRBJ2-1	-	-	16	CASSLDPDRASDEQFF	TGTGCCAGCAGTTTGGATCCGGACCGGGCCTCCGATGAGCAGTTCTTC
TRBV21-1	TRBJ1-4	-	-	16	CARRRLWAPRSEKLFF	TGTGCCAGAAGGAGGCTCTGGGCCCCGCGGAGTGAAAAACTGTTTTTT
TRBV27	TRBJ1-5	TRBD1	once	15	CASSFTGTGGQPQHF	TGTGCCAGCAGTTTTACCGGGACAGGGGGCCAGCCCCAGCATTTT